These 21 T cell receptor beta chains came from one sample sequenced in a study of CD8+ T cells in alopecia areata. Treatment reported: oral pan-JAK inhibitor, 5-10 mg twice daily. RNA extraction and reverse transcription yielded cDNA as sequencing template. TCRdb's table, derived via immunoSEQ multiplex PCR, lists solely in-frame clones and lacks some. The sample lists tens of thousands of clones; around nine tenths were seen once. Sequences were derived from CD8+ T cells sorted from blood, sampled at week 24, from a patient treated with tofacitinib. These receptors came from a human donor with alopecia areata.

The rearrangement uses TRBV2 and TRBJ2-7, with TRBD1 matching 7 bases. Germline trimming cut 5 bases from V and 4 bases from J; bases unmatched to any gene: 8. CDR1 is SNHLY, CDR2 FYNNEI, per germline. This CDR3 comprises 14 residues. CDR3 sequence: CASSITGTAYEQYF. The CDR3 DNA reads as TGTGCCAGCAGTATTACCGGGACAGCGTACGAGCAGTACTTC.

The chain carries TRBV30 and TRBJ1-5; 7 nucleotides agree with TRBD1. This CDR3 is built from 13 residues. Per germline, CDR1 GTSNPN and CDR2 SVGIG (reference sequence). With 1 base clipped from V and 5 bases from J, the junction kept 2 bases outside the gene matches. The CDR3 nucleotides are TGTGCCTGGAGTGACAGGGGTTATCAGCCCCAGCATTTT. Protein: CAWSDRGYQPQHF.

The genes are TRBV7-9 and TRBJ2-5; no definite D call. Germline CDR1 and CDR2: SEHNR and FQNEAQ (reference sequence). The V end lost 3 bases, the J end lost 0 bases, and 8 bases lay between the germline ends. This CDR3 has 14 amino acids. This CDR3 reads CASSFNSDQETQYF. In nucleotides, the CDR3 is TGTGCCAGCAGCTTTAACAGCGACCAAGAGACCCAGTACTTC.

The gene calls are TRBV15 and TRBJ1-1, with D possibly being TRBD1 (6 bases). The V end was cut by 4 bases, the J end by 6 bases, with 27 bases between. Germline lookup yields CDR1 LNHNV and CDR2 YYDKDF (reference sequence). The CDR3 covers 18 residues. CDR3: CATSTIFSEQGRFAEAFF. The CDR3 bases are TGTGCCACCAGCACCATTTTCTCAGAACAGGGTCGGTTTGCTGAAGCTTTCTTT.

This chain joins TRBV27 and TRBJ2-7, with TRBD2 matching 9 bases. The germline CDR1 and CDR2 sequences are MNHEY and SMNVEV (reference sequence). V was pared by 8 bases and J by 3 bases, with 8 bases of the junction left unmatched. CDR3 size: 14 residues. DNA of the CDR3: TGTGCCAGCGGCAGCGGGGGGCCATTCTACGAGCAGTACTTC. Residues: CASGSGGPFYEQYF.

The rearrangement uses TRBV28 and TRBJ2-7; D remains ambiguous. Trimming left V 1 base short and J 2 bases short, with 9 bases between. The CDR3 consists of 14 residues. Germline CDR1 reads MDHEN; CDR2 reads SYDVKM. The CDR3 DNA reads TGTGCCAGCAGTTTATCAGGCTACGCCTACGAGCAGTACTTC. Protein: CASSLSGYAYEQYF.

The chain has TRBV4-1 and TRBJ1-3; no clear D. Germline CDR1 MGHRA, CDR2 YSYEKL. Trimming shortened V by 0 bases and J by 8 bases, and 8 bases separated the two germline ends. This CDR3 is built from 13 residues. This CDR3 reads CASSQDQRHTIYF. The CDR3 DNA is TGCGCCAGCAGCCAAGATCAACGGCACACCATATATTTT.

This chain uses TRBV7-9 with TRBJ2-7; D is possibly TRBD1 or TRBD2 (6 bases each). Germline V CDR1 and CDR2: SEHNR, FQNEAQ (reference sequence). V lost 6 bases and J lost 3, with 12 bases in between. The CDR3 loop spans 13 amino acids. DNA of the CDR3: TGTGCCAGCAGGGCGGGACACATCTACGAGCAGTACTTC. Amino acids: CASRAGHIYEQYF.

The chain uses TRBV25-1 and TRBJ1-3, with D uncertain. The CDR3 covers 15 residues. Trimming took off 1 base at V and 1 base at J, with 8 bases between the two ends. Germline V gives CDR1 MGHDK, CDR2 SYGVNS. The CDR3 loop reads CASSELLASGNTIYF. In DNA, the CDR3 is TGTGCCAGCAGTGAATTATTGGCTTCTGGAAACACCATATATTTT.

The chain is built from TRBV27 and TRBJ2-4; possible D gene TRBD2, 6 bases. The CDR3 consists of 13 residues. In germline, CDR1 is MNHEY, CDR2 SMNVEV (reference sequence). V lost 5 bases to trimming and J lost 2 bases, with 7 bases between them. This CDR3 reads CASSSGPKNIQYF. CDR3 DNA: TGTGCCAGCAGTAGCGGGCCCAAAAACATTCAGTACTTC.

The chain has TRBV7-3 and TRBJ2-7; either TRBD1 or TRBD2 may supply D (5 bases each). There are 14 residues in the CDR3. V lost 1 base and J lost 2, with 9 bases in between. Germline lookup yields CDR1 SGHTA and CDR2 FQGTGA. CDR3 DNA: TGTGCCAGCAGCTTAATTGGGGGAACCTACGAGCAGTACTTC. Residues: CASSLIGGTYEQYF.

The CDR3: CASSLGPGGGNEQYF. The CDR3 nucleotides read TGTGCCAGCAGCTTAGGGCCCGGAGGTGGGAACGAGCAGTACTTC. The genes are TRBV7-8 and TRBJ2-7; D is possibly TRBD2 (5 bases). CDR1 is SGHVS, CDR2 FQNEAQ, per germline. This CDR3 contains 15 residues. Trimming took 1 base from V and 5 from J, leaving 15 bases between them.

The chain uses TRBV7-2 and TRBJ2-3; TRBD2 matches at 11 bases. V gave up 0 bases and J gave up 1 base; unmatched junction bases: 9. The germline CDR1 and CDR2 sequences are SGHTA and FQGNSA. CDR3 length equals 19 residues. In nucleotides, the CDR3 is TGTGCCAGCAGCTTAGCGCCGGGACTAGCGGATTGGGGCACAGATACGCAGTATTTT. Translated, it gives CASSLAPGLADWGTDTQYF. The variable domain in full, completed from reference TRBV7-2 and TRBJ2-3, reads GAGVSQSPSNKVTEKGKDVELRCDPISGHTALYWYRQSLGQGLEFLIYFQGNSAPDKSGLPSDRFSAERTGGSVSTLTIQRTQQEDSAVYLCASSLAPGLADWGTDTQYFGPGTRLTVL.

The V and J genes are TRBV28 and TRBJ2-1; D might be TRBD1 (6 bases). This CDR3 has 16 residues. Per the germline V gene, CDR1 is MDHEN and CDR2 is SYDVKM. Trimming cost V 5 bases and J 6 bases, with 20 bases left between them. The CDR3: CASSPTGQSRGNEQFF. The CDR3 nucleotides are TGTGCCAGCAGTCCCACCGGACAGAGTCGTGGCAATGAGCAGTTCTTC.

J is TRBJ2-2 and V is TRBV18; no definite D call. The CDR3 has 16 residues. Per the germline V gene, CDR1 is KGHSH and CDR2 is LQKENI. With 2 bases removed from V and 5 bases from J, the gap between germline ends came to 15 bases. CDR3 in amino acids: CASSPMDDGGTGELFF. The DNA for the CDR3 is TGTGCCAGCTCACCAATGGACGACGGTGGGACCGGGGAGCTGTTTTTT.

V is TRBV27 and J is TRBJ2-7; D perhaps matches TRBD1 (6 bases). V lost 4 bases to trimming and J lost 0 bases, with 16 bases between them. This CDR3 region has 16 residues. Germline V CDR1 and CDR2: MNHEY, SMNVEV (reference sequence). The CDR3 coding sequence is TGTGCCAGCAGTTCCCAATGGGACATCCTCTCCTACGAGCAGTACTTC. It encodes CASSSQWDILSYEQYF.

The chain employs TRBV7-9 and TRBJ2-1; 9 nucleotides line up with TRBD2. V lost 5 bases, J lost 5 bases, and 10 bases stayed unmatched. The CDR3 has 16 amino acids. The V gene's germline CDR1 is SEHNR and CDR2 FQNEAQ (reference sequence). Here the CDR3 reads CASSPRLAVRDNEQFF. The CDR3, as DNA: TGTGCCAGCAGCCCCCGACTAGCGGTGAGGGACAATGAGCAGTTCTTC.

The CDR3 reads CASSPGTDYEQYF. In nucleotides, the CDR3 is TGTGCCAGCAGTCCAGGGACAGACTACGAGCAGTACTTC. The genes are TRBV7-8 and TRBJ2-7, with 7 positions matching TRBD1. After removal of 6 bases from V and 3 bases from J, the junction contained 5 bases not matched to a gene. This CDR3 contains 13 residues. Looked up from germline, CDR1 is SGHVS and CDR2 is FQNEAQ.

The rearrangement joins TRBV7-9 to TRBJ2-7; tentative D call: TRBD1 (6 bases). This CDR3 spans 15 amino acids. With 5 bases removed from V and 0 bases from J, the gap between germline ends came to 14 bases. Germline CDR1 reads SEHNR; CDR2 reads FQNEAQ (reference sequence). The CDR3 is CASSATGSPSYEQYF. The CDR3 nucleotides read TGTGCCAGCAGCGCCACAGGGTCACCCTCCTACGAGCAGTACTTC.

V usage is TRBV4-1 and J usage is TRBJ2-5; unclear D gene. The CDR3 loop spans 14 amino acids. V lost 1 base, J lost 1 base, and 7 bases lay in between. CDR1 MGHRA and CDR2 YSYEKL come from the germline V gene. The CDR3 protein is CASSQGAFQETQYF. The DNA for the CDR3 is TGCGCCAGCAGCCAAGGCGCCTTCCAAGAGACCCAGTACTTC.

The rearrangement uses TRBV23-1 and TRBJ2-5; 7 positions match TRBD1. The DNA end is a closer match to TRBJ2-7, so the J assignment may be wrong. TRBV23-1 is known as an ORF, though its function is uncertain. The CDR3 has 17 amino acids. This chain's CDR3 is CASSQSLSTGKTYEQYF. The CDR3 DNA reads TGCGCCAGCAGTCAATCGTTGTCGACAGGGAAAACCTACGAGCAGTACTTC.